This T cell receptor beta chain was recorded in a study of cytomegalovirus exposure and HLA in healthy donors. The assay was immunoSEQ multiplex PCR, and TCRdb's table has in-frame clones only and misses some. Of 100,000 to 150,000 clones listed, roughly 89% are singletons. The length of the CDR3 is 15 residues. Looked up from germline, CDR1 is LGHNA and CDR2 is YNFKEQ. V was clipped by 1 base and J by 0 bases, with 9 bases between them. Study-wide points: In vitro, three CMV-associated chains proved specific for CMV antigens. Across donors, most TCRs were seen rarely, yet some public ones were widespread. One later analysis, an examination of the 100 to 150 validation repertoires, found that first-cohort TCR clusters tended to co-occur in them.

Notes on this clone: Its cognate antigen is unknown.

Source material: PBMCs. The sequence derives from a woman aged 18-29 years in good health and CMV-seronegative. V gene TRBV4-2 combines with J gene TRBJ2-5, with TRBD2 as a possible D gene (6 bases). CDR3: CASSQVAGNQETQYF. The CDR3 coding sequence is TGTGCCAGCAGCCAAGTTGCGGGGAACCAAGAGACCCAGTACTTC.